What follows are 29 T cell receptor beta chains derived from one specimen sequenced in a study of blood T cell repertoires in COVID-19. The table came from immunoSEQ multiplex PCR; TCRdb's copy has only in-frame clones and leaves some out. The table includes about 270,000 clones, 84% detected once. Sequencing used peripheral blood. The receptors were sampled from a human donor with COVID-19, enrolled during active disease. The donor label of this sample is uncertain.

The chain uses TRBV28 and TRBJ1-6, with 7 positions matching TRBD1. Germline V lookup: CDR1 MDHEN, CDR2 SYDVKM. With V trimmed by 3 bases and J by 0 bases, 8 bases remained unmatched. The CDR3 is 18 residues long. As DNA, the CDR3 is TGTGCCAGCAGTTTCTCGGGACAGAGGAGCTCCTATAATTCACCCCTCCACTTT. Its translation is CASSFSGQRSSYNSPLHF.

The chain recombines TRBV3-1 (or the pseudogene TRBV3-2) with TRBJ2-7; TRBD2 aligns across 8 bases. This CDR3 has 15 residues. The germline CDR1 and CDR2 sequences are LGHDT and YNNKEL (reference sequence). The V segment lost 3 bases and the J segment 3 bases; nucleotides outside the gene matches: 7. CDR3: CASSHLAGRGYEQYF. The CDR3 nucleotides are TGTGCCAGCAGCCACTTAGCGGGAAGGGGCTACGAGCAGTACTTC.

The genes are TRBV10-1 and TRBJ2-1; 9 nucleotides agree with TRBD2. Trimming cost V 6 bases and J 7 bases; bases outside gene matches: 10. This CDR3 has 15 residues. CDR1 is WNHNN, CDR2 SYGVQD, per germline (reference sequence). The DNA for the CDR3 is TGCGCCAGCAGCTTAGCGGGAGAGGGTTTGAATGAGCAGTTCTTC. Its protein is CASSLAGEGLNEQFF.

This chain links TRBV18 with TRBJ1-2; D perhaps matches TRBD1 (5 bases). Germline V CDR1 and CDR2: KGHSH, LQKENI. This CDR3 has 17 residues. Trimming cost V 4 bases and J 4 bases, with 22 bases left between them. The CDR3 loop is CASSQNSIGGKAYGYTF. The CDR3 DNA follows: TGTGCCAGCTCACAGAATTCAATCGGGGGAAAGGCCTATGGCTACACCTTC.

This chain connects TRBV29-1 to TRBJ2-2; 8 bases are shared with TRBD1. The length of the CDR3 is 15 residues. Germline V CDR1 and CDR2: SQVTM, ANQGSEA. J was trimmed by 3 bases and V by 5 bases; bases with no gene match: 8. CDR3 loop: CSVRTGSPDTGELFF. CDR3 in DNA: TGCAGCGTTCGGACAGGGAGCCCCGACACCGGGGAGCTGTTTTTT.

This chain links TRBV28 with TRBJ1-6, with 8 nucleotides matching TRBD1. V lost 2 bases to trimming and J lost 0 bases; unmatched junction nucleotides: 0. Germline lookup yields CDR1 MDHEN and CDR2 SYDVKM. CDR3 length: 16 residues. This CDR3 is CASSLTGGSYNSPLHF. The CDR3 DNA is TGTGCCAGCAGTTTAACAGGGGGCTCCTATAATTCACCCCTCCACTTT.

The V gene is TRBV28, the J gene TRBJ2-7, with 8 bases identical to TRBD1. There are 18 residues in the CDR3. Trimming took 6 bases from V and 7 from J; bases not matched to a gene: 23. CDR1 MDHEN and CDR2 SYDVKM come from the germline V gene. CDR3 sequence reads: CASRGDRLRPGDSLEQYF. The CDR3, as DNA: TGTGCCAGCAGGGGGGACAGGTTGAGGCCAGGCGACTCTCTTGAGCAGTACTTC.

The V call is TRBV30, the J call TRBJ2-7; a possible D gene is TRBD2 (6 bases). V gave up 2 bases and J gave up 4 bases, with 15 bases separating them. Germline-derived CDR1 and CDR2 are GTSNPN and SVGIG (reference sequence). This CDR3 spans 14 amino acids. CDR3 amino acids: CAWSLFRGYYEQYF. The CDR3 nucleotides read TGTGCCTGGAGTTTATTTCGGGGGTATTACGAGCAGTACTTC.

The CDR3 reads CASSLAESSYEQYF. The CDR3 DNA reads TGTGCCAGTAGTTTAGCGGAGAGCTCCTACGAGCAGTACTTC. This chain joins TRBV19 and TRBJ2-7; D is possibly TRBD2 (6 bases). V dropped 5 bases and J dropped 0 bases, with 11 bases sitting between them. The length of the CDR3 is 14 residues. Germline V gene sequence: CDR1 LNHDA, CDR2 SQIVND (reference sequence).

The J gene is TRBJ2-7, the V gene TRBV6-1, with no clear D. V was shortened by 3 bases and J by 1 base, with 7 bases between the two germline ends. Germline assignment: CDR1 MNHNS and CDR2 SASEGT. This CDR3 region has 13 residues. CDR3 sequence (DNA): TGTGCCAGCAGTGAGCCAGATTCCTACGAGCAGTACTTC. Its translation is CASSEPDSYEQYF.

The DNA of the CDR3 is TGTGCCAGCAGCGTGGACAGGGGTCCTCACAATGAGCAGTTCTTC. It translates to CASSVDRGPHNEQFF. The chain has TRBV11-2 and TRBJ2-1; TRBD1 agrees at 9 bases. J gave up 5 bases and V 5 bases, and 7 bases lay outside the gene matches. This CDR3 is 15 amino acids long. The germline V gene has CDR1 SGHAT and CDR2 FQNNGV.

The chain joins TRBV4-1 to TRBJ2-4; 9 bases fit TRBD2. V shed 4 bases and J 5 bases; nucleotides not matched to a gene: 12. CDR1 is MGHRA and CDR2 is YSYEKL in the germline V gene. There are 17 residues in the CDR3. This CDR3 is CASSPHSGRSAQNIQYF. DNA of the CDR3: TGCGCCAGCAGCCCTCACAGCGGGAGGAGTGCCCAAAACATTCAGTACTTC.

The V and J genes are TRBV3-1 (or the pseudogene TRBV3-2) and TRBJ2-7; TRBD1 matches at 8 bases. The CDR3 sequence is 15 residues long. Germline CDR1 and CDR2: LGHDT and YNNKEL (reference sequence). V was pared by 0 bases and J by 6 bases, with 7 bases of the junction left unmatched. CDR3 coding DNA: TGTGCCAGCAGCCAAGAAATGGGGACAGGAGGCGAGCAGTACTTC. The encoded protein is CASSQEMGTGGEQYF.

This rearrangement joins TRBV27 to TRBJ2-7; 11 bases agree with TRBD2. Trimming removed 6 bases from V and 6 bases from J; junction bases left unmatched: 7. CDR3 length: 14 residues. The germline CDR1 and CDR2 sequences are MNHEY and SMNVEV (reference sequence). Here the CDR3 reads CASRQLAGDSEQYF. The DNA of the CDR3 is TGTGCCAGCAGGCAACTAGCGGGAGATTCCGAGCAGTACTTC.

The chain has TRBV19 and TRBJ2-7, with D hard to call. Germline V CDR1 and CDR2: LNHDA, SQIVND (reference sequence). This CDR3 region has 11 residues. Trimming took off 5 bases at V and 6 bases at J, with 8 bases between the two ends. CDR3 region: CASSEFSEQYF. The CDR3 region has the DNA TGTGCCAGTAGTGAGTTTTCCGAGCAGTACTTC.

V gene TRBV3-1 (or the pseudogene TRBV3-2) combines with J gene TRBJ2-2; D is ambiguous. V lost 3 bases and J lost 4, with 12 bases in between. This CDR3 region has 15 residues. Germline-derived CDR1 and CDR2 are LGHDT and YNNKEL (reference sequence). The CDR3: CASSQARRSTGELFF. The CDR3, as DNA: TGTGCCAGCAGCCAGGCGCGGCGGAGCACCGGGGAGCTGTTTTTT.

The chain links TRBV9 to TRBJ2-3; 10 nucleotides match TRBD2. Trimming removed 2 bases from V and 9 bases from J; junction bases left unmatched: 6. CDR3 length: 14 amino acids. Germline CDR1 reads SGDLS; CDR2 reads YYNGEE. CDR3 amino acids: CASSVTSGVLTQYF. Here the CDR3 DNA reads TGTGCCAGCAGCGTCACTAGCGGGGTCCTCACGCAGTATTTT.

This chain connects TRBV2 to TRBJ2-1, with 8 bases lining up with TRBD2. The germline CDR1 and CDR2 sequences are SNHLY and FYNNEI. After removal of 6 bases from V and 3 bases from J, the junction contained 7 bases not matched to a gene. This CDR3 has 15 amino acids. This CDR3 reads CASSPSRGVYNEQFF. CDR3 coding DNA: TGTGCCAGCAGCCCCTCGCGGGGGGTCTACAATGAGCAGTTCTTC.

The rearrangement joins TRBV6-1 to TRBJ2-5; 7 nucleotides align to TRBD2. The CDR3 is 13 residues long. From germline, CDR1 is MNHNS and CDR2 SASEGT. V was clipped by 5 bases and J by 3 bases; unmatched bases: 3. The CDR3 sequence: CASSSSGKETQYF. The CDR3 region has the DNA TGTGCCAGCAGTTCTAGCGGAAAAGAGACCCAGTACTTC.

The V and J genes are TRBV28 and TRBJ1-5; 11 positions agree with TRBD1. V lost 3 bases to trimming and J lost 6 bases; unmatched junction nucleotides: 4. The CDR3 totals 15 residues. Germline CDR1 is MDHEN and CDR2 is SYDVKM. The CDR3 coding sequence is TGTGCCAGCAGTTTGGACAGGGGGCAGGTTCAGCCCCAGCATTTT. Translated, it gives CASSLDRGQVQPQHF.

This chain connects TRBV7-2 to TRBJ1-5; 8 bases line up with TRBD1. This CDR3 comprises 16 residues. Losses at the gene ends were 3 bases for V and 3 bases for J; bases not matched to a gene: 7. The V gene's germline CDR1 is SGHTA and CDR2 FQGNSA. The CDR3 loop reads CASSLGGQGDNQPQHF. The CDR3 DNA follows: TGTGCCAGCAGCTTGGGTGGACAGGGAGACAATCAGCCCCAGCATTTT.

This clone appeared a few times. The same CDR3 can be traced to other DNA sequences in this sample. The chain is built from TRBV6-5 and TRBJ1-5, with D possibly matching TRBD1 (6 bases). Germline CDR1 MNHEY, CDR2 SVGAGI. CDR3 length: 13 residues. The V and J ends lost 6 bases and 4 bases respectively, with 10 bases between them. CDR3 DNA: TGTGCCAGCAGCCGGACAGAGAATCAGCCCCAGCATTTT. It encodes CASSRTENQPQHF.

The chain's CDR3 is CASSPGLSGPRNTQYF. In nucleotides, the CDR3 is TGTGCCAGCAGCCCAGGACTGTCGGGCCCCCGAAATACGCAGTATTTT. The V and J genes are TRBV7-3 and TRBJ2-3; D is possibly TRBD2 (5 bases). The CDR3 sequence is 16 residues long. Germline V gene lookup returns CDR1 SGHTA and CDR2 FQGTGA. The ends were cut back, 5 bases at V and 7 bases at J, with 22 bases in the middle.

V gene TRBV6-5 combines with J gene TRBJ1-6, with 8 bases that match TRBD1. Looked up from germline, CDR1 is MNHEY and CDR2 is SVGAGI. Unmatched junction bases numbered 5, after V lost 6 bases and J lost 10 bases. The CDR3 has 13 amino acids. The CDR3 here is CASRVQGDSPLHF. As DNA, the CDR3 is TGTGCCAGCAGAGTACAGGGGGACTCACCCCTCCACTTT.

The gene calls are TRBV6-2 or TRBV6-3 and TRBJ2-2; 8 bases are a match to TRBD2. The CDR3 extends over 14 amino acids. Germline-derived CDR1 and CDR2 are MNHEY and SVGEGT. V lost 0 bases and J lost 6; bases outside the gene matches: 0. The DNA of the CDR3 is TGTGCCAGCAGTTACTCCGGGGGGGCCGGGGAGCTGTTTTTT. Translation gives CASSYSGGAGELFF.

The V and J genes are TRBV12-3 or TRBV12-4 and TRBJ1-6; weak D call: TRBD1 (5 bases). The length of the CDR3 is 12 residues. V was clipped by 4 bases and J by 10 bases, with 8 bases between them. This CDR3 reads CASSWGTSPLHF. CDR3 coding DNA: TGTGCCAGCAGTTGGGGCACCTCACCCCTCCACTTT.

This rearrangement joins TRBV27 to TRBJ1-1; 12 nucleotides agree with TRBD1. This CDR3 has 15 amino acids. The V gene end was trimmed by 5 bases and the J gene end by 3 bases; junction bases not matched to a gene: 4. Per germline, CDR1 MNHEY and CDR2 SMNVEV (reference sequence). The CDR3 coding sequence is TGTGCCAGCAGTCCCGGGACAGGGGGCTACACTGAAGCTTTCTTT. Encoded protein: CASSPGTGGYTEAFF.

The CDR3 bases are TGTGCCAGCAGTTTCCCGGACAGGGGGCTCTTGGGTCGAGGTACTGAAGCTTTCTTT. Amino acids: CASSFPDRGLLGRGTEAFF. This sequence joins TRBV27 and TRBJ1-1, with 11 bases matching TRBD1. The CDR3 runs 19 residues. J lost 5 bases, V lost 3 bases, and 17 bases had no gene match. Germline CDR1 is MNHEY and CDR2 is SMNVEV (reference sequence).

V usage is TRBV5-1 and J usage is TRBJ1-4, with D possibly TRBD1 on 5 matching bases. This CDR3 is 14 amino acids long. With 2 bases removed from V and 8 bases from J, the gap between germline ends came to 13 bases. Germline lookup yields CDR1 SGHRS and CDR2 YFSETQ. The CDR3 DNA reads as TGCGCCAGCAGCTTCGGGGCAGGGAGGGAAAAACTGTTTTTT. Its protein product is CASSFGAGREKLFF.